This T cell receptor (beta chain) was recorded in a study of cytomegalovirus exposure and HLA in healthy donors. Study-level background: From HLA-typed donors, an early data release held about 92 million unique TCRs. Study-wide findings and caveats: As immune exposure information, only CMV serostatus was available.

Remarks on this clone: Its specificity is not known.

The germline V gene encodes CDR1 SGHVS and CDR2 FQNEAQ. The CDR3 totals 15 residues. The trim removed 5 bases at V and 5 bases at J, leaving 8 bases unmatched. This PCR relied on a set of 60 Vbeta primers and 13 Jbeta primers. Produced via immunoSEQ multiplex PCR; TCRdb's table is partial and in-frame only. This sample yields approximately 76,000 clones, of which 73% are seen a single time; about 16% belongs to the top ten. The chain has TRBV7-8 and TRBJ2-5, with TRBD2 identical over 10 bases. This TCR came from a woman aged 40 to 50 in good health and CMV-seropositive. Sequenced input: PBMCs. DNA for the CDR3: TGTGCCAGCAGCCCAGCCGGGACTAGCGCGGAGACCCAGTACTTC. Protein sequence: CASSPAGTSAETQYF.